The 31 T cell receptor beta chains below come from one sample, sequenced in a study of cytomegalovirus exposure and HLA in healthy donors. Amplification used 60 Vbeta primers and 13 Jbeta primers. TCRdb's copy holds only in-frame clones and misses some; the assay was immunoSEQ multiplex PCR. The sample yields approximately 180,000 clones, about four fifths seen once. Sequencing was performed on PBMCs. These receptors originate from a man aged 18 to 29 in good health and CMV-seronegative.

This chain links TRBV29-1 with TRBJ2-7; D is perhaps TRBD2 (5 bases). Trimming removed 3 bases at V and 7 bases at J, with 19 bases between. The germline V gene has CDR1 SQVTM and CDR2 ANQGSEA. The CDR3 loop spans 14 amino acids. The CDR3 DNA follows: TGCAGCGTTGAGCCCGCTGGGTGGACGGGAGAGCAGTACTTC. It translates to CSVEPAGWTGEQYF.

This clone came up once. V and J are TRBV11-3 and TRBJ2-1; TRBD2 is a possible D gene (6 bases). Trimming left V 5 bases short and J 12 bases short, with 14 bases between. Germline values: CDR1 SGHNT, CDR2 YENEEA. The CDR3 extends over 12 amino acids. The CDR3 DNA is TGTGCCAGCAGCCCGGATAGCGGCTCGCAGTTCTTC. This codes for CASSPDSGSQFF.

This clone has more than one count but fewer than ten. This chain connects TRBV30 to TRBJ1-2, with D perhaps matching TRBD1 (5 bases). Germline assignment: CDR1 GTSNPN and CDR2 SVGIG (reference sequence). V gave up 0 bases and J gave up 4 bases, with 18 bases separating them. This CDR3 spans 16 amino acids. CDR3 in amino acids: CAWSVPGWVGGYGYTF. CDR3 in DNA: TGTGCCTGGAGTGTACCGGGGTGGGTGGGGGGCTATGGCTACACCTTC.

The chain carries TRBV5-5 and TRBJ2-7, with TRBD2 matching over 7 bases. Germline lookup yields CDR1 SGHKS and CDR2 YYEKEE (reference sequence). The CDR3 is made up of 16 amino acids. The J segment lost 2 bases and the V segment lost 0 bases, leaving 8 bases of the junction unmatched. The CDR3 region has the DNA TGTGCCAGCAGCTTGGACGCCGGGGGGAGAACCTACGAGCAGTACTTC. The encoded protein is CASSLDAGGRTYEQYF.

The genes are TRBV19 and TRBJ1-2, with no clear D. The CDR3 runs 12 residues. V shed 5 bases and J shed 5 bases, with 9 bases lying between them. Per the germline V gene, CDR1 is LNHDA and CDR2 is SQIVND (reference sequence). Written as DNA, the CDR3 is TGTGCCAGTAGTCCCGAGGGATATGGCTACACCTTC. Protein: CASSPEGYGYTF.

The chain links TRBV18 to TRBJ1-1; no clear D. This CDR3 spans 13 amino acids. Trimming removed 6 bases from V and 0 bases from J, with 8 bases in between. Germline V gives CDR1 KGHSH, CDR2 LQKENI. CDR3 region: CASSTEMNTEAFF. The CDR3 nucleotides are TGTGCCAGCTCCACAGAGATGAACACTGAAGCTTTCTTT.

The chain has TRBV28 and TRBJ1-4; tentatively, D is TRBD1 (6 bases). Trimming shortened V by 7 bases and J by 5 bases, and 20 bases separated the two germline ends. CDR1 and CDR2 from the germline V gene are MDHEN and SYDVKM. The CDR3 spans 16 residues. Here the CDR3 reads CASTLIRGRSNEKLFF. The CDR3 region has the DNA TGTGCCAGCACCTTAATCAGGGGTCGTTCGAATGAAAAACTGTTTTTT.

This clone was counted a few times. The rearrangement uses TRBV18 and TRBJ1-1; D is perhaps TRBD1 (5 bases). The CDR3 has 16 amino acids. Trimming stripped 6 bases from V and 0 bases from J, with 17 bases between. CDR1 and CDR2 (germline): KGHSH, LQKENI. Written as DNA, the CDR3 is TGTGCCAGCTCCCGAGCGACAGTCACAATGAACACTGAAGCTTTCTTT. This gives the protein CASSRATVTMNTEAFF.

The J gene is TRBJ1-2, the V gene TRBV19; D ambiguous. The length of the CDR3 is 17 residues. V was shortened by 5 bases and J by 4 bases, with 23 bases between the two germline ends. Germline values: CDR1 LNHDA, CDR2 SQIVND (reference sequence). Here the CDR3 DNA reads TGTGCCAGTAGTCCCCGAAGGATGGACTCAAGAGGCTATGGCTACACCTTC. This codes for CASSPRRMDSRGYGYTF.

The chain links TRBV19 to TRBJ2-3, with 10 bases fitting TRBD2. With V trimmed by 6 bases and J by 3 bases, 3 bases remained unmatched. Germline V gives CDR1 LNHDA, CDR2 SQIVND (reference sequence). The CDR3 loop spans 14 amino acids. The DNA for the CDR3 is TGTGCCAGTAGCGGGACTAGCGAGACAGATACGCAGTATTTT. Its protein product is CASSGTSETDTQYF.

The CDR3 is CASSPMGLAGGPFF. The CDR3 nucleotides are TGTGCCAGCAGCCCCATGGGACTAGCGGGAGGGCCGTTCTTC. The chain joins TRBV11-2 to TRBJ2-1, with TRBD2 matching over 16 bases. The CDR3 totals 14 residues. CDR1 SGHAT and CDR2 FQNNGV come from the germline V gene. V shed 5 bases, J shed 15 bases, and the junction held 7 bases outside the gene matches.

The chain's CDR3 is CASSPTGTTYNEQFF. The CDR3, as DNA: TGTGCCAGCAGCCCTACCGGGACAACTTACAATGAGCAGTTCTTC. The rearrangement uses TRBV7-2 and TRBJ2-1; a possible D gene is TRBD1 (6 bases). The V end lost 5 bases, the J end lost 4 bases, and 15 bases lay between the germline ends. The length of the CDR3 is 15 residues. The germline V gene has CDR1 SGHTA and CDR2 FQGNSA.

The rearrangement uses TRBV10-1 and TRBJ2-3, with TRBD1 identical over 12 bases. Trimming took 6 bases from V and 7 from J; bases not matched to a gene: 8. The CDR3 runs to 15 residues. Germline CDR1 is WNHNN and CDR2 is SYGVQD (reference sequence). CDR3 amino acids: CASSEPGQGANTQYF. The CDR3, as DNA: TGCGCCAGCAGCGAACCGGGACAGGGGGCTAATACGCAGTATTTT.

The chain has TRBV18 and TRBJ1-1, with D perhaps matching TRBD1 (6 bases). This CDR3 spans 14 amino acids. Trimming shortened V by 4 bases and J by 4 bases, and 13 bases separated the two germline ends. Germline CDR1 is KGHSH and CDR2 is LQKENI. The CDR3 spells CASSLRGGGTEAFF. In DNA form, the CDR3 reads TGTGCCAGCTCACTGAGAGGGGGTGGCACTGAAGCTTTCTTT.

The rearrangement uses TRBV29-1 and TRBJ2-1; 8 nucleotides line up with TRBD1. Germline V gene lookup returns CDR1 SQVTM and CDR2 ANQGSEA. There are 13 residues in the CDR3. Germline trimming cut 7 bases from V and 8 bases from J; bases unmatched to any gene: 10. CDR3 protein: CSALDRERYEQFF. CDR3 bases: TGCAGCGCCCTGGACAGGGAAAGGTATGAGCAGTTCTTC.

DNA of the CDR3: TGTGCCATCAGACGCGCAGGGGGTCCGGACACTGAAGCTTTCTTT. As protein: CAIRRAGGPDTEAFF. The chain joins TRBV10-3 to TRBJ1-1; 7 nucleotides match TRBD1. The CDR3 loop spans 15 amino acids. With 6 bases clipped from V and 3 bases from J, the junction kept 10 bases outside the gene matches. The germline V gene encodes CDR1 ENHRY and CDR2 SYGVKD.

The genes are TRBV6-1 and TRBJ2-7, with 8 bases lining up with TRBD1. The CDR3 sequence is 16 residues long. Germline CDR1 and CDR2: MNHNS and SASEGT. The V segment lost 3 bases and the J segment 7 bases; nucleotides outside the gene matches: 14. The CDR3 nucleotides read TGTGCCAGCAGTGATTACCTGGCAGGGGGCTCGGAGGAGCAGTACTTC. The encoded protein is CASSDYLAGGSEEQYF.

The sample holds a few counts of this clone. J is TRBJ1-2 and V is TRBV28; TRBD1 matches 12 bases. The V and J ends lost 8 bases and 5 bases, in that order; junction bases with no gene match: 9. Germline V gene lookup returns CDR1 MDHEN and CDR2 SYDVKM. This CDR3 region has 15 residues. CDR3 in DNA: TGTGCCAGCCTAGGGGACAGGGGGCCTCCTTATGGCTACACCTTC. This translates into CASLGDRGPPYGYTF.

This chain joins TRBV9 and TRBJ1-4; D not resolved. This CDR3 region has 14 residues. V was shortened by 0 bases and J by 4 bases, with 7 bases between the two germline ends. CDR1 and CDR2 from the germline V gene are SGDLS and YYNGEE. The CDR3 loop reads CASSVGGNNEKLFF. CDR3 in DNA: TGTGCCAGCAGCGTAGGAGGTAATAATGAAAAACTGTTTTTT.

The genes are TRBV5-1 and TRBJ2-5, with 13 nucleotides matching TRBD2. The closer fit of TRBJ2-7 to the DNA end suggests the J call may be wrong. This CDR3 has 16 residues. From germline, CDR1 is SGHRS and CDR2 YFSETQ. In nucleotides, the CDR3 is TGCGCCAGCAGCTTGGTACTAGCGGGGGGGTCCGACGAGCAGTACTTC. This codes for CASSLVLAGGSDEQYF.

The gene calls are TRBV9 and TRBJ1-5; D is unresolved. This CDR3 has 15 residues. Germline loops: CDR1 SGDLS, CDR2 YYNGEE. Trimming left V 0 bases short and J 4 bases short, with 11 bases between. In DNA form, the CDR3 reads TGTGCCAGCAGCGTAGATGTGGGCAGTAATCAGCCCCAGCATTTT. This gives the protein CASSVDVGSNQPQHF.

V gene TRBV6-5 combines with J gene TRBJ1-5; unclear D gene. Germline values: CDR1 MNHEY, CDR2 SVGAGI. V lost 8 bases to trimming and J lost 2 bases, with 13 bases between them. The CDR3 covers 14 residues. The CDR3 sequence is CASAYMGGNQPQHF. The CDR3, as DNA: TGTGCCAGCGCCTACATGGGAGGCAATCAGCCCCAGCATTTT.

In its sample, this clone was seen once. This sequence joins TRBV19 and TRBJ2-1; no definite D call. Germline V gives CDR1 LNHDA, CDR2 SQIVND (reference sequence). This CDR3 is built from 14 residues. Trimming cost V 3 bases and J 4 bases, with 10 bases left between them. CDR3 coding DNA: TGTGCCAGTAGTATGGGTACTACTTACAATGAGCAGTTCTTC. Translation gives CASSMGTTYNEQFF.

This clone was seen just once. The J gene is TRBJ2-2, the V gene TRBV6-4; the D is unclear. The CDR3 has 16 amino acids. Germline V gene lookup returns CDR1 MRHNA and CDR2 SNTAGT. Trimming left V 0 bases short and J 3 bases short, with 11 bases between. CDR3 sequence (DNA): TGTGCCAGCAGTGACTCGGGCAGACCATACACCGGGGAGCTGTTTTTT. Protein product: CASSDSGRPYTGELFF.

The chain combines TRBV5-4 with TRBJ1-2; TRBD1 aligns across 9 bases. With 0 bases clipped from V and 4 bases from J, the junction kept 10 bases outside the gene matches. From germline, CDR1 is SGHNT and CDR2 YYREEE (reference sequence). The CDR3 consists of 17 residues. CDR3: CASSLEVGTGTLYGYTF. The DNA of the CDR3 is TGTGCCAGCAGCTTGGAAGTCGGGACAGGGACCCTCTATGGCTACACCTTC.

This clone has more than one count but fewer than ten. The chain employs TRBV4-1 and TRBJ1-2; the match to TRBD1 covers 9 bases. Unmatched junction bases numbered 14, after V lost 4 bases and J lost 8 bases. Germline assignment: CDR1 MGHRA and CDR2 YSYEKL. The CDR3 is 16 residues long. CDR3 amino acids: CASSRWTRTGEMGYTF. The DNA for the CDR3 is TGCGCCAGCAGCCGATGGACTCGGACAGGGGAGATGGGCTACACCTTC.

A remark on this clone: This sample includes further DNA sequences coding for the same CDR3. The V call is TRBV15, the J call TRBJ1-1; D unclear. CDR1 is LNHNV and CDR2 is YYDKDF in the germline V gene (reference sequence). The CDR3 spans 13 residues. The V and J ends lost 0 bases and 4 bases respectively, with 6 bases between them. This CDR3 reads CATSREGGTEAFF. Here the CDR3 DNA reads TGTGCCACCAGCAGAGAAGGCGGCACTGAAGCTTTCTTT.

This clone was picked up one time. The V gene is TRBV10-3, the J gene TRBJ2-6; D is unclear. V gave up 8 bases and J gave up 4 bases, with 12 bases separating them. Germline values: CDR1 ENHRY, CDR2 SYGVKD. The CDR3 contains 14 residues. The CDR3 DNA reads TGTGCCATCGCCCTAGTATCCGGGGCCAACGTCCTGACTTTC. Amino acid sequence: CAIALVSGANVLTF.

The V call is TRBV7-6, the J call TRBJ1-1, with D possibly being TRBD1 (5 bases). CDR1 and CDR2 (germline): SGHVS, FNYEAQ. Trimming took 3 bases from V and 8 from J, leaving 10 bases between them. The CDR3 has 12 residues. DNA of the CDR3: TGTGCCAGCAGCTTTAAACCAGGGGAAGCTTTCTTT. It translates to CASSFKPGEAFF.

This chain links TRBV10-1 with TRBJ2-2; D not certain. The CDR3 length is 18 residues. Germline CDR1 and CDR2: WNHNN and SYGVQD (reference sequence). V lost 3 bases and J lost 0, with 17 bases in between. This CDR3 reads CASSEKQLTITNTGELFF. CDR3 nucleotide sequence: TGCGCCAGCAGTGAAAAACAGCTCACAATTACGAACACCGGGGAGCTGTTTTTT.

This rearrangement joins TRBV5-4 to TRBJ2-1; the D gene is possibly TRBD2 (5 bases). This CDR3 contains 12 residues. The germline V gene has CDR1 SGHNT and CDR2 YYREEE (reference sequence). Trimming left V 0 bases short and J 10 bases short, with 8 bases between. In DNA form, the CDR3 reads TGTGCCAGCAGCTTGGCTTCTAGCGAGCAGTTCTTC. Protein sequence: CASSLASSEQFF.